Presented here are 29 T cell receptor beta chains from one specimen sequenced in a study of CD8+ T cells in alopecia areata. Reverse transcription of extracted RNA yielded cDNA, which provided the sequencing template. Clones were read by immunoSEQ multiplex PCR, and TCRdb kept only the in-frame ones, dropping some. In the table there are approximately 99,000 clones, approximately 59% of which are singletons. Sequenced sample: CD8+ T cells sorted from blood. These receptors came from a human donor in good health.

This chain links TRBV7-9 with TRBJ2-1, with a weak D call TRBD2 (5 bases). Trimming cost V 1 base and J 8 bases, with 9 bases left between them. The CDR3 is 13 residues long. Per the germline V gene, CDR1 is SEHNR and CDR2 is FQNEAQ (reference sequence). CDR3: CASSLGRQDEQFF. In DNA form, the CDR3 reads TGTGCCAGCAGCTTAGGGAGGCAAGATGAGCAGTTCTTC.

The chain uses TRBV11-2 and TRBJ1-2; D unresolved. Trimming pared 5 bases from V and 5 bases from J, leaving 12 bases between. The CDR3 length is 13 residues. Germline lookup yields CDR1 SGHAT and CDR2 FQNNGV. The CDR3 coding sequence is TGTGCCAGCAGCGGCCTTCGCGGTTATGGCTACACCTTC. It encodes CASSGLRGYGYTF.

The chain recombines TRBV5-6 with TRBJ2-2; D gene unclear. The V and J ends lost 4 bases and 1 base respectively, with 14 bases between them. The CDR3 is made up of 16 amino acids. Germline lookup yields CDR1 SGHDT and CDR2 YYEEEE. CDR3 region: CASSQPGSENTGELFF. Here the CDR3 DNA reads TGTGCCAGCAGCCAACCCGGGTCTGAGAACACCGGGGAGCTGTTTTTT.

The chain combines TRBV4-3 with TRBJ2-1; TRBD1 matches at 7 bases. Germline V CDR1 and CDR2: LGHNA, YSLEER. The CDR3 length is 14 residues. The V segment lost 2 bases and the J segment 5 bases; nucleotides outside the gene matches: 3. For the CDR3, the DNA is TGCGCCAGCAGCCAATGGGACAGCAACAATGAGCAGTTCTTC. It encodes CASSQWDSNNEQFF.

The chain is built from TRBV7-9 and TRBJ2-7; the D is unclear. Germline V lookup: CDR1 SEHNR, CDR2 FQNEAQ (reference sequence). This CDR3 has 15 residues. V was clipped by 1 base and J by 2 bases, with 12 bases between them. The CDR3: CASSLVLSEPYEQYF. The CDR3, as DNA: TGTGCCAGCAGCTTAGTTCTTTCGGAACCCTACGAGCAGTACTTC.

The chain couples TRBV5-1 to TRBJ2-3; 11 bases match TRBD1. Per germline, CDR1 SGHRS and CDR2 YFSETQ. With V trimmed by 5 bases and J by 3 bases, 11 bases remained unmatched. The length of the CDR3 is 17 residues. In DNA, the CDR3 is TGCGCCAGCAGTGGACAGGGGGCTGGATTTTGGACAGATACGCAGTATTTT. This translates into CASSGQGAGFWTDTQYF.

The chain links TRBV29-1 to TRBJ1-1, with 10 bases aligning to TRBD1. Germline CDR1 and CDR2: SQVTM and ANQGSEA. CDR3 length equals 14 residues. V shed 2 bases, J shed 4 bases, and the junction held 4 bases outside the gene matches. The CDR3 DNA follows: TGCAGCGTTGAACCCGACAGGGGGCTCACTGAAGCTTTCTTT. Translating gives CSVEPDRGLTEAFF.

This clone was counted many times. The chain combines TRBV25-1 with TRBJ2-1; D is perhaps TRBD1 (5 bases). V was trimmed by 6 bases and J by 9 bases, leaving 9 bases between them. The length of the CDR3 is 11 residues. CDR1 is MGHDK, CDR2 SYGVNS, per germline. The CDR3 DNA is TGTGCCAGCAGCTCAGGGTCTGAGCAGTTCTTC. Amino acids: CASSSGSEQFF.

This sequence joins TRBV5-1 and TRBJ2-7; D may be TRBD1 (5 bases). CDR3 length equals 12 residues. V was shortened by 2 bases and J by 4 bases, with 7 bases between the two germline ends. Germline-derived CDR1 and CDR2 are SGHRS and YFSETQ. The CDR3 DNA reads TGCGCCAGCAGCTTCCCAGGGTACGAGCAGTACTTC. Translated: CASSFPGYEQYF.

The V gene is TRBV15, the J gene TRBJ1-1; a weak D match, TRBD1 (5 bases). Trimming took 5 bases from V and 0 from J, leaving 13 bases between them. The CDR3 sequence is 15 residues long. Germline V gene data show CDR1 as LNHNV and CDR2 as YYDKDF (reference sequence). CDR3 loop: CATSPRGDLNTEAFF. DNA of the CDR3: TGTGCCACCAGCCCGAGGGGAGACTTGAACACTGAAGCTTTCTTT.

Only a few counts were recorded for this clone. The V call is TRBV25-1, the J call TRBJ2-5; D call uncertain. This CDR3 is built from 14 residues. The V and J ends lost 1 base and 5 bases respectively, with 11 bases between them. Looked up from germline, CDR1 is MGHDK and CDR2 is SYGVNS. CDR3 protein: CASSELQVWETQYF. The CDR3, as DNA: TGTGCCAGCAGTGAATTGCAGGTTTGGGAGACCCAGTACTTC. The whole variable domain, filled in from reference TRBV25-1 and TRBJ2-5, reads EADIYQTPRYLVIGTGKKITLECSQTMGHDKMYWYQQDPGMELHLIHYSYGVNSTEKGDLSSESTVSRIRTEHFPLTLESARPSHTSQYLCASSELQVWETQYFGPGTRLLVL.

This clone was seen a few times. This chain uses TRBV6-4 with TRBJ1-6, with 7 nucleotides matching TRBD1. This CDR3 has 14 amino acids. Germline CDR1 and CDR2: MRHNA and SNTAGT. The junction had 6 bases not matched to a gene; V was cut back by 3 bases and J by 10 bases. CDR3 coding DNA: TGTGCCAGCAGTGAGACAGGGCAAGACTCACCCCTCCACTTT. This codes for CASSETGQDSPLHF.

The genes are TRBV9 and TRBJ2-2, with 8 nucleotides matching TRBD2. Germline assignment: CDR1 SGDLS and CDR2 YYNGEE. The CDR3 length is 18 residues. Trimming removed 4 bases from V and 1 base from J; junction bases left unmatched: 12. CDR3 residues: CASSSRLISGGNTGELFF. DNA of the CDR3: TGTGCCAGCAGCTCCCGACTTATAAGCGGGGGGAACACCGGGGAGCTGTTTTTT.

The chain couples TRBV2 to TRBJ2-7, with D unresolved. Germline loops: CDR1 SNHLY, CDR2 FYNNEI. There are 14 residues in the CDR3. V was trimmed by 1 base and J by 6 bases, leaving 13 bases between them. The CDR3 DNA sequence: TGTGCCAGCAGTGAAGAGTTGGTCGCCGCCGAGCAGTACTTC. Residues: CASSEELVAAEQYF.

This sequence joins TRBV25-1 and TRBJ2-2; perhaps D is TRBD1 or TRBD2 (5 bases each). This CDR3 is 14 amino acids long. Deletions cut 1 base from V and 7 bases from J, with 10 bases between. The germline V gene encodes CDR1 MGHDK and CDR2 SYGVNS. The DNA for the CDR3 is TGTGCCAGCAGTGAATTGGGGGTCAGCGGGGAGCTGTTTTTT. Protein product: CASSELGVSGELFF.

The gene calls are TRBV4-3 and TRBJ1-6, with D unclear. Germline V gene lookup returns CDR1 LGHNA and CDR2 YSLEER. The CDR3 runs to 14 residues. V lost 0 bases to trimming and J lost 6 bases, with 6 bases between them. CDR3 region: CASSQDQSNSPLHF. DNA for the CDR3: TGCGCCAGCAGCCAAGATCAAAGTAATTCACCCCTCCACTTT.

The V gene is TRBV7-3, the J gene TRBJ2-5; D uncertain. The germline V gene encodes CDR1 SGHTA and CDR2 FQGTGA. The CDR3 totals 13 residues. V was shortened by 2 bases and J by 1 base, with 5 bases between the two germline ends. The CDR3 DNA is TGTGCCAGCAGCTTATACAGCCAAGAGACCCAGTACTTC. This gives the protein CASSLYSQETQYF.

The chain is built from TRBV6-5 and TRBJ1-1; D not certain. Germline assignment: CDR1 MNHEY and CDR2 SVGAGI. The CDR3 is 13 amino acids. V was pared by 6 bases and J by 1 base, with 9 bases between. The CDR3 coding sequence is TGTGCCAGCAGGCCCCGTGGGAACACTGAAGCTTTCTTT. Amino acids: CASRPRGNTEAFF.

On this clone: A far larger clone is one nucleotide away, so this likely arose from a read error. The same CDR3 also results from other DNA sequences found in this sample. The V and J genes are TRBV27 and TRBJ2-7, with D uncertain. The CDR3 is 12 amino acids. Between the trimmed V and J ends, which lost 5 bases and 1 base, there was a span of 6 bases. Germline V CDR1 and CDR2: MNHEY, SMNVEV (reference sequence). CDR3 bases: TGTGCCAGCAGTCCCTCATCCTACGAGCAGTACTTC. Its translation is CASSPSSYEQYF.

The chain links TRBV20-1 to TRBJ1-2; D is ambiguous. The CDR3 is made up of 9 amino acids. Germline values: CDR1 DFQATT, CDR2 SNEGSKA (reference sequence). DNA of the CDR3: TGCCGAGGTGCTTATGGCTACACCTTC. This encodes CRGAYGYTF.

This clone came up many times. This chain links TRBV2 with TRBJ1-1; the D gene is possibly TRBD1 (5 bases). The CDR3 consists of 15 residues. Germline loops: CDR1 SNHLY, CDR2 FYNNEI. The V gene lost 2 bases and the J gene lost 3 bases, with 13 bases spanning the gap. CDR3 region: CASSELYVRDTEAFF. The CDR3 bases are TGTGCCAGCAGTGAACTTTATGTCAGGGACACTGAAGCTTTCTTT.

The sample holds one count of this clone. The chain carries TRBV4-3 and TRBJ2-2; no clear D. Trimming shortened V by 8 bases and J by 1 base, and 2 bases separated the two germline ends. Looked up from germline, CDR1 is LGHNA and CDR2 is YSLEER. The CDR3 sequence is 11 residues long. The CDR3 bases are TGCGCCAGCCGGAACACCGGGGAGCTGTTTTTT. Translating it yields CASRNTGELFF.

The chain couples TRBV7-9 to TRBJ1-2; D gene unclear. CDR1 and CDR2 (germline): SEHNR, FQNEAQ (reference sequence). This CDR3 spans 14 amino acids. The V and J ends lost 3 bases and 6 bases respectively, with 14 bases between them. The CDR3 bases are TGTGCCAGCAGCTTCGGCGGGTCAATTGATGGCTACACCTTC. It specifies CASSFGGSIDGYTF.

The chain combines TRBV23-1 with TRBJ2-5; TRBD1 matches 9 bases. TRBV23-1 is treated as an ORF (open reading frame) with a function not yet certain. The V gene end was trimmed by 0 bases and the J gene end by 1 base; junction bases not matched to a gene: 6. The CDR3 loop spans 17 amino acids. The CDR3 nucleotides read TGCGCCAGCAGTCAATCGGGTGACAGGGGGATCCAAGAGACCCAGTACTTC. This translates into CASSQSGDRGIQETQYF.

The sample holds a few counts of this clone. The chain is built from TRBV7-8 and TRBJ2-5; 11 bases agree with TRBD1. The CDR3 runs to 16 residues. The junction had 6 bases not matched to a gene; V was cut back by 2 bases and J by 4 bases. Germline CDR1 and CDR2: SGHVS and FQNEAQ. CDR3: CASSLHGQGARETQYF. CDR3 nucleotides: TGTGCCAGCAGCTTACACGGACAGGGGGCTCGAGAGACCCAGTACTTC.

The gene calls are TRBV29-1 and TRBJ2-1; 9 nucleotides agree with TRBD1. V gave up 2 bases and J gave up 2 bases; unmatched junction bases: 16. The CDR3 is 19 residues long. Germline CDR1 reads SQVTM; CDR2 reads ANQGSEA. The DNA for the CDR3 is TGCAGCGTTGAAAGTCCTTCGTCAGTTTACAGGGGGCCCTACAATGAGCAGTTCTTC. The encoded protein is CSVESPSSVYRGPYNEQFF.

The rearrangement joins TRBV5-7 to TRBJ1-1; D may be TRBD1 (6 bases). TRBV5-7 is given ORF status, its function remaining uncertain. The CDR3 runs to 16 residues. The V gene lost 4 bases and the J gene lost 6 bases, with 22 bases spanning the gap. The CDR3 loop is CASSRFFAQGGSEAFF. CDR3 DNA: TGTGCCAGCAGCCGCTTCTTTGCACAGGGCGGCTCTGAAGCTTTCTTT.

The chain carries TRBV6-1 and TRBJ2-3; 7 nucleotides align to TRBD2. The junction had 6 bases not matched to a gene; V was cut back by 4 bases and J by 2 bases. The CDR3 loop spans 15 amino acids. The V gene's germline CDR1 is MNHNS and CDR2 SASEGT. CDR3 bases: TGTGCCAGCAGTGGCCTAGCGGCCTCCACAGATACGCAGTATTTT. The encoded protein is CASSGLAASTDTQYF.

There are a few counts of this clone. The J gene is TRBJ2-7, the V gene TRBV15, with D tentatively TRBD2 (6 bases). Germline V gene lookup returns CDR1 LNHNV and CDR2 YYDKDF (reference sequence). Trimming shortened V by 1 base and J by 5 bases, and 15 bases separated the two germline ends. There are 15 residues in the CDR3. The CDR3 coding sequence is TGTGCCACCAGCAGAGGAGATGCGGGGCACGACGAGCAGTACTTC. This sequence encodes CATSRGDAGHDEQYF.